What follows is one T cell receptor (beta chain) and its context. This sample stems from a study of human T cells and chemical hapten exposure. Individual cDNA molecules in this library carried unique molecular identifiers. TCRdb reprocessed the RACE reads via MiXCR and lists one record per CDR3 protein. The table shows 300,000 to 450,000 distinct CDR3 sequences, with 4.5% to 6% occurring only once. The time point: pre-sensitization, week 0. Treatment noted: therapeutic diphenylcyclopropenone sensitization with weekly scalp DPC. The starting material was whole blood, obtained in connection with sensitization to the hapten diphenylcyclopropenone (DPC). This TCR was recovered from a woman in her forties or fifties with alopecia areata. Some clones in this sample may be carry-over from other donors' samples.

The chain's CDR3 is CASSLTGQGAGQPQHF. CDR3 DNA: TGCGCCAGCAGCTTAACGGGACAGGGGGCCGGTCAGCCCCAGCATTTT. This rearrangement joins TRBV5-1 to TRBJ1-5; TRBD1 matches at 12 bases. CDR1 is SGHRS, CDR2 YFSETQ, per germline. The CDR3 length is 16 residues. V lost 2 bases and J lost 6; bases outside the gene matches: 6.